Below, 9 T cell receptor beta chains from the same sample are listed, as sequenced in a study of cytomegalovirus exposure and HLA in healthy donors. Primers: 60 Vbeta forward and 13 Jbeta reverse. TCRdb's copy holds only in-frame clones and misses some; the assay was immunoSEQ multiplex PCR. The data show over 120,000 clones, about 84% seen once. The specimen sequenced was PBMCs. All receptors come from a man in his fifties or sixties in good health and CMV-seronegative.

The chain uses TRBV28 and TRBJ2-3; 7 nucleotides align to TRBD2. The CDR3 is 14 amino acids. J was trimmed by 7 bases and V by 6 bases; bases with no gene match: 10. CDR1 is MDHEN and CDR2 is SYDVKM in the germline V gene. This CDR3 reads CASREGLVPYTQYF. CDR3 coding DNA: TGTGCCAGCAGGGAAGGACTAGTTCCATATACGCAGTATTTT.

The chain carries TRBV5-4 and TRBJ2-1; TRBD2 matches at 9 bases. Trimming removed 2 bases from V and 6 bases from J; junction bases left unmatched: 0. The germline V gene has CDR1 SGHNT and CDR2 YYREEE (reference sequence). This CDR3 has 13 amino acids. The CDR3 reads CASSFSGSNEQFF. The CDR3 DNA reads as TGTGCCAGCAGCTTTAGCGGGAGCAATGAGCAGTTCTTC. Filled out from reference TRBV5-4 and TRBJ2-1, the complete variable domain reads ETGVTQSPTHLIKTRGQQVTLRCSSQSGHNTVSWYQQALGQGPQFIFQYYREEENGRGNFPPRFSGLQFPNYSSELNVNALELDDSALYLCASSFSGSNEQFFGPGTRLTVL.

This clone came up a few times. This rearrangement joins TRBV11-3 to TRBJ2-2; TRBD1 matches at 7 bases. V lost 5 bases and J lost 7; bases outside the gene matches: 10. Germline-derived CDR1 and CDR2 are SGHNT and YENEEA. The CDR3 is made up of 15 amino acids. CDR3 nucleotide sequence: TGTGCCAGCAGCCTAGGGGGCGTAGGAGACGGGGAGCTGTTTTTT. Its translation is CASSLGGVGDGELFF.

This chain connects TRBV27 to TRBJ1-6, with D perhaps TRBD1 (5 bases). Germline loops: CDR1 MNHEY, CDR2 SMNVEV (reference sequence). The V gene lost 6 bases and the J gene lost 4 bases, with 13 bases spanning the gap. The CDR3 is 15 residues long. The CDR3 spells CASSPQGVYNSPLHF. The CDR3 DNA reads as TGTGCCAGCAGCCCTCAGGGTGTGTATAATTCACCCCTCCACTTT.

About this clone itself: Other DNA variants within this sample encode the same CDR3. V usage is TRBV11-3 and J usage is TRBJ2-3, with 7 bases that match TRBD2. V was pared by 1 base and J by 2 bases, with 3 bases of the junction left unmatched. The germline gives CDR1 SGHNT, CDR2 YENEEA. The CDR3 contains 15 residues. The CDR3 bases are TGTGCCAGCAGCTTAGGGGGAGGGGACACAGATACGCAGTATTTT. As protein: CASSLGGGDTDTQYF.

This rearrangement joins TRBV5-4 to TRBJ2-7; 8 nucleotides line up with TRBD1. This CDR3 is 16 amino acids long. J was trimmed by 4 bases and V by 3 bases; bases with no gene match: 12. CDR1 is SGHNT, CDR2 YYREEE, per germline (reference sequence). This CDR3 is CASSSGDRGITYEQYF. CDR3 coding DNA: TGTGCCAGCAGCTCCGGAGACAGGGGCATTACGTACGAGCAGTACTTC.

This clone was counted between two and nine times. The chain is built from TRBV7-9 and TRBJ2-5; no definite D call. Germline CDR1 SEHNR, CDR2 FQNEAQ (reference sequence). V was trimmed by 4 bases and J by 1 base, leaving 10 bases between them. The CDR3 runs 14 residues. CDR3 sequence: CASSSRSVQETQYF. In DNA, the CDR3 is TGTGCCAGCAGCTCGCGATCTGTCCAAGAGACCCAGTACTTC. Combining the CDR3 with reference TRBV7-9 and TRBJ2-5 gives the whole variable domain DTGVSQNPRHKITKRGQNVTFRCDPISEHNRLYWYRQTLGQGPEFLTYFQNEAQLEKSRLLSDRFSAERPKGSFSTLEIQRTEQGDSAMYLCASSSRSVQETQYFGPGTRLLVL.

The CDR3 DNA sequence: TGTGCCACCAGCAGAGATCAGGGACAAACCTACGAGCAGTACTTC. Its protein product is CATSRDQGQTYEQYF. The chain joins TRBV15 to TRBJ2-7; tentative D call: TRBD1 (6 bases). The V gene lost 0 bases and the J gene lost 2 bases, with 11 bases spanning the gap. The CDR3 runs 15 residues. In germline, CDR1 is LNHNV, CDR2 YYDKDF (reference sequence).

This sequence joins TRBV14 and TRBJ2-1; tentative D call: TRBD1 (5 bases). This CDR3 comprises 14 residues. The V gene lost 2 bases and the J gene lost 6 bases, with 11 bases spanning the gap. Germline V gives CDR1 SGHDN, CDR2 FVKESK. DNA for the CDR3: TGTGCCAGCAGCCAATTCAGGGATCGCAATGAGCAGTTCTTC. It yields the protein CASSQFRDRNEQFF.